This section outlines one TCR beta chain sequence together with its context. Original methodology: For nucleated cells, counts were estimated from reference gene primer amplification. Here immunoSEQ multiplex PCR was the method, and the copy in TCRdb shows in-frame clones only, minus some. V, J and clone size reflect that table, while D and trimming were determined from the DNA. The sample holds about 160,000 clones, roughly 90% seen once. The data belong to a study of blood T cell repertoires in COVID-19. Overall study context: Samples representing acute and convalescent COVID-19 were sourced from the United States, Italy and Spain. T cells, B-cell-depleted T cells, or PBMCs provided the cDNA or gDNA that served as material.

V gave up 4 bases and J gave up 6 bases; unmatched junction bases: 9. This CDR3 is 14 amino acids long. Germline V gives CDR1 MNHEY, CDR2 SMNVEV (reference sequence). The chain combines TRBV27 with TRBJ2-7; 7 positions match TRBD1. Sequencing was done on a sample of peripheral blood. This receptor was identified in a man aged 60 to 75 with acute or convalescent COVID-19. In nucleotides, the CDR3 is TGTGCCAGCAGTTCGACATACAGGGGTTTCGAGCAGTACTTC. Its protein product is CASSSTYRGFEQYF.